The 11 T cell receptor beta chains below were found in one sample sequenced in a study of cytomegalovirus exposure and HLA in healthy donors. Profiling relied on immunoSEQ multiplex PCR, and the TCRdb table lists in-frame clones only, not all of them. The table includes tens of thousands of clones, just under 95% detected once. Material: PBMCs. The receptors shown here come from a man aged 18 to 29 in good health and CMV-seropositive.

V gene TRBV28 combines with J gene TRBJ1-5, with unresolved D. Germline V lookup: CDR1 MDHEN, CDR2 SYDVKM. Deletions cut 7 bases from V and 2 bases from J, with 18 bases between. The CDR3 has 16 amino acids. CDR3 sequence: CASIIRRDVGNQPQHF. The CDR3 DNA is TGTGCCAGCATTATTAGGAGGGATGTTGGCAATCAGCCCCAGCATTTT. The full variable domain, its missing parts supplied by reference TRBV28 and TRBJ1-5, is DVKVTQSSRYLVKRTGEKVFLECVQDMDHENMFWYRQDPGLGLRLIYFSYDVKMKEKGDIPEGYSVSREKKERFSLILESASTNQTSMYLCASIIRRDVGNQPQHFGDGTRLSIL.

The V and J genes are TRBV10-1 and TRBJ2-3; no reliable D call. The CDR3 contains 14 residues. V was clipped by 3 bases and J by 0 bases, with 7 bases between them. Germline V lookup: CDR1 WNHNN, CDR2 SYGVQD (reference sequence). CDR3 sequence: CASSDSLSTDTQYF. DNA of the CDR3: TGCGCCAGCAGTGATTCCCTGAGCACAGATACGCAGTATTTT.

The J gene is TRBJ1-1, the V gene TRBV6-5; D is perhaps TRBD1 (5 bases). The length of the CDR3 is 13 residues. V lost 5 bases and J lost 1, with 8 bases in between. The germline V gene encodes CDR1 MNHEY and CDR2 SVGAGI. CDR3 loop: CASSQDRNTEAFF. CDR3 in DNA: TGTGCCAGCAGTCAAGACAGGAACACTGAAGCTTTCTTT.

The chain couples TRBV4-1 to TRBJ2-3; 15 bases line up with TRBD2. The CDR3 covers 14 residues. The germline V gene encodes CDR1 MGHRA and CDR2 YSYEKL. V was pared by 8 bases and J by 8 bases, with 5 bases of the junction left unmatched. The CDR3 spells CASGLAGGRGTQYF. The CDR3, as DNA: TGCGCCAGCGGACTAGCGGGAGGGCGGGGTACGCAGTATTTT.

The CDR3 loop is CASSYYWGSSYEQYF. The CDR3 nucleotides read TGTGCCAGCAGTTACTATTGGGGCAGCTCCTACGAGCAGTACTTC. The chain carries TRBV6-5 and TRBJ2-7; D may be TRBD1 (5 bases). Trimming took off 1 base at V and 0 bases at J, with 10 bases between the two ends. The length of the CDR3 is 15 residues. CDR1 and CDR2 from the germline V gene are MNHEY and SVGAGI.

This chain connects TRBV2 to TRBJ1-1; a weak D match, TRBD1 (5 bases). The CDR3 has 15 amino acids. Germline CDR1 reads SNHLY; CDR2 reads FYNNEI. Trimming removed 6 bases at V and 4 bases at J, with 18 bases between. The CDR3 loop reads CASSWTRGSSTEAFF. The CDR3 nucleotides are TGTGCCAGCAGCTGGACACGGGGGTCGAGCACTGAAGCTTTCTTT.

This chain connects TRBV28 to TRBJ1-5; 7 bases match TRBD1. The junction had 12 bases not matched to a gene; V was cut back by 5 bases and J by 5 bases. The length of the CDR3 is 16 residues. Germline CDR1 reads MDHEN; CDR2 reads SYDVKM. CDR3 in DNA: TGTGCCAGCAGTGACAAACTACAGGGGTGGCATCAGCCCCAGCATTTT. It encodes CASSDKLQGWHQPQHF.

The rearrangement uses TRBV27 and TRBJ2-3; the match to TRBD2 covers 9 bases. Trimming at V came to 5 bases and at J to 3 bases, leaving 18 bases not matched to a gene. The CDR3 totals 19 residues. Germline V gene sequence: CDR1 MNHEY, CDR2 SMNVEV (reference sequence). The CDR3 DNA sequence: TGTGCCAGCAGTCCCATAGGGGCGGGAGGGCCTCTGGTGACAGATACGCAGTATTTT. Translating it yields CASSPIGAGGPLVTDTQYF.

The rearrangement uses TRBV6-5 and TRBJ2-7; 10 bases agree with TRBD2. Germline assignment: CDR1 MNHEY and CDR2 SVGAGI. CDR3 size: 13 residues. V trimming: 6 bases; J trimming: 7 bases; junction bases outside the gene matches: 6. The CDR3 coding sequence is TGTGCCAGCAGAAGCGGGGGGGCAGGTGAGCAGTACTTC. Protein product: CASRSGGAGEQYF.

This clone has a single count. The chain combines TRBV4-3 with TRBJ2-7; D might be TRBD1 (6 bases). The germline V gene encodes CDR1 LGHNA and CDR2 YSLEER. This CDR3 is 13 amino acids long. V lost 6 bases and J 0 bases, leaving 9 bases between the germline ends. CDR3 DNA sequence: TGCGCCAGCAGGGGGGCACGCTCCTACGAGCAGTACTTC. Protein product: CASRGARSYEQYF.

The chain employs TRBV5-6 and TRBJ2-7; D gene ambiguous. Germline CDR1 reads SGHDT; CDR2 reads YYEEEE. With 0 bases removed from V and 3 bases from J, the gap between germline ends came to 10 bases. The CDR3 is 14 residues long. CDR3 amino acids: CASSLGLNSYEQYF. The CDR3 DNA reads TGTGCCAGCAGCTTGGGGTTGAACAGCTACGAGCAGTACTTC.